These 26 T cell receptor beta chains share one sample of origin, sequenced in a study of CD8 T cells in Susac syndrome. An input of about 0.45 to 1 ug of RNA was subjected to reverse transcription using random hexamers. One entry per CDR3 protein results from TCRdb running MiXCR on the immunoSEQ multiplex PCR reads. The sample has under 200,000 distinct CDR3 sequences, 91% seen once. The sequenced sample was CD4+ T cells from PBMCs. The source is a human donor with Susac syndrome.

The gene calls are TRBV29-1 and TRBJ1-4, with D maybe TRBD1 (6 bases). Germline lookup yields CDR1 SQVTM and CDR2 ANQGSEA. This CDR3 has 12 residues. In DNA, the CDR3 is TGCAGTGGTGGACAGACTGATGAAAAACTGTTTTTT. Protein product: CSGGQTDEKLFF.

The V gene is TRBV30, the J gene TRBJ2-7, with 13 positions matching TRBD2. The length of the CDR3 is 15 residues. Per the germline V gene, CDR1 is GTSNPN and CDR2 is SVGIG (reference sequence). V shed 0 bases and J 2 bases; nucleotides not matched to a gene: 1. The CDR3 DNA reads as TGTGCCTGGAGTGTACTAGCGGGGGGGCCCTACGAGCAGTACTTC. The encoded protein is CAWSVLAGGPYEQYF. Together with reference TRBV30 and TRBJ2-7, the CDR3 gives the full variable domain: SQTIHQWPATLVQPVGSPLSLECTVEGTSNPNLYWYRQAAGRGLQLLFYSVGIGQISSEVPQNLSASRPQDRQFILSSKKLLLSDSGFYLCAWSVLAGGPYEQYFGPGTRLTVT.

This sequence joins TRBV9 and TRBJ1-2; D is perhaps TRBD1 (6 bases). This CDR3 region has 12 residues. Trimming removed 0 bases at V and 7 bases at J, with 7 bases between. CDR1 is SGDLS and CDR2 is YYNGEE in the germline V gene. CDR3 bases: TGTGCCAGCAGCGTAGGGACAGCTGGCTACACCTTC. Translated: CASSVGTAGYTF.

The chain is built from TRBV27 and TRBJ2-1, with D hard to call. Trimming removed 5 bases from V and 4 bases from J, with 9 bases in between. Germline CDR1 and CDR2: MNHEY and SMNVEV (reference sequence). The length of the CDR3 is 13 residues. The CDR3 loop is CASSIPGYNEQFF. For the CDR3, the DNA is TGTGCCAGCAGTATACCGGGTTACAATGAGCAGTTCTTC.

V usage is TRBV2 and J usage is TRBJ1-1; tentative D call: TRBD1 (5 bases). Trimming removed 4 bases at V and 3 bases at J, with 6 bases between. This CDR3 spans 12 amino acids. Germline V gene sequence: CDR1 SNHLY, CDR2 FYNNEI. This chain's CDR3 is CASSGQYTEAFF. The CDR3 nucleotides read TGTGCCAGCAGTGGACAGTACACTGAAGCTTTCTTT.

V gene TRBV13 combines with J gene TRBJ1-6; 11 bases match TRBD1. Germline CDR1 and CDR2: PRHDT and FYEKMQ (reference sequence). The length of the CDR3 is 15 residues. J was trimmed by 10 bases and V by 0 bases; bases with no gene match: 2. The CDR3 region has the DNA TGTGCCAGCAGCTTAGGTGGGACAGGGGGATCACCCCTCCACTTT. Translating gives CASSLGGTGGSPLHF.

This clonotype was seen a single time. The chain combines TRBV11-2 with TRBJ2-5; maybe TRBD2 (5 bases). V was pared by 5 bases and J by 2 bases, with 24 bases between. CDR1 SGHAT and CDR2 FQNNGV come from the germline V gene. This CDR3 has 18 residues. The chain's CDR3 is CASSLHGRRTANQETQYF. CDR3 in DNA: TGTGCCAGCAGCCTCCACGGTCGGAGGACCGCAAATCAAGAGACCCAGTACTTC.

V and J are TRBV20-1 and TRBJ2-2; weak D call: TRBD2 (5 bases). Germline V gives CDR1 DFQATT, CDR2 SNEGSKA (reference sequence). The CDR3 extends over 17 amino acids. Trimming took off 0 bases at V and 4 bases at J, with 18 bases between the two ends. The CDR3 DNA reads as TGCAGTGCTAGAGATTTAAGAAGCGGAGGATCCACCGGGGAGCTGTTTTTT. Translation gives CSARDLRSGGSTGELFF.

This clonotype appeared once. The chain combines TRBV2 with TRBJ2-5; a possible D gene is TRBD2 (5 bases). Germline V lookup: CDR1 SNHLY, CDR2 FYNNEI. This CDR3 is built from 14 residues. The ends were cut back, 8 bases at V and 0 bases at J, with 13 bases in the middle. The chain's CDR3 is CASPGSGYQETQYF. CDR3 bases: TGTGCCAGCCCGGGGTCGGGTTACCAAGAGACCCAGTACTTC.

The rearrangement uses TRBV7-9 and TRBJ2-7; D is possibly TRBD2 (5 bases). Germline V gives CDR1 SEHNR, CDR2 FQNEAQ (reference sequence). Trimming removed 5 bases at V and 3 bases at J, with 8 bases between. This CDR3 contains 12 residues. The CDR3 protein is CASSRDHYEQYF. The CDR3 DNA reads TGTGCCAGCAGCCGGGATCACTACGAGCAGTACTTC.

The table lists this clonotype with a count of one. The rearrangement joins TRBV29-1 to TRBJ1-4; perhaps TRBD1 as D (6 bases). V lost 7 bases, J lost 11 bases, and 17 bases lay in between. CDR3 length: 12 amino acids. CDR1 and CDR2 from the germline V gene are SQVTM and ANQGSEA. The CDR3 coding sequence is TGCAGCGCCAGAAAACCAGGGGAGAAACTGTTTTTT. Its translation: CSARKPGEKLFF.

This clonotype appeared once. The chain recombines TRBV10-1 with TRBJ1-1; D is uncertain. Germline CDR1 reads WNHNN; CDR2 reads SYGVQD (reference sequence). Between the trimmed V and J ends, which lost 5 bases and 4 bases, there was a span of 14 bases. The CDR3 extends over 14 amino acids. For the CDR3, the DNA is TGCGCCAGCAGTACCCACGGGGTGGGCACTGAAGCTTTCTTT. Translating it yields CASSTHGVGTEAFF.

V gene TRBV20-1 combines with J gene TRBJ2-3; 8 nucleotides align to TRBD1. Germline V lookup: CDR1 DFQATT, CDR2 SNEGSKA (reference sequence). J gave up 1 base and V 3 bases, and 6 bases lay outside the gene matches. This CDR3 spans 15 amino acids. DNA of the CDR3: TGCAGTGCTAGGACCTCAGGGGGCCGCACAGATACGCAGTATTTT. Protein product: CSARTSGGRTDTQYF.

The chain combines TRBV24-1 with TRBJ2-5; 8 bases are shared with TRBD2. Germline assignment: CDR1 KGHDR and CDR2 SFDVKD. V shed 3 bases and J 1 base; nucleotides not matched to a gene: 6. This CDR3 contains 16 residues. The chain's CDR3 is CATSDRVAGSQETQYF. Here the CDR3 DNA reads TGTGCCACCAGTGATCGGGTAGCGGGATCCCAAGAGACCCAGTACTTC.

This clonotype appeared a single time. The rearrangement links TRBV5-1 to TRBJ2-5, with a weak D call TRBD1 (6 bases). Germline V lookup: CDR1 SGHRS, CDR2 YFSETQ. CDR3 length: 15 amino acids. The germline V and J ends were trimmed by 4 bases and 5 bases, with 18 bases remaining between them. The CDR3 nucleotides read TGCGCCAGCAGCGCTTCAGGGGTATTAGGGGAGACCCAGTACTTC. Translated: CASSASGVLGETQYF.

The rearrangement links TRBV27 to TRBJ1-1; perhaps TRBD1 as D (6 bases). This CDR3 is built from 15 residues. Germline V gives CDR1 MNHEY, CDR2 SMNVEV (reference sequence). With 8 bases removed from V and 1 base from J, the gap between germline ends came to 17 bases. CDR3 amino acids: CASGVGGDWNTEAFF. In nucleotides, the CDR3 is TGTGCCAGCGGGGTTGGGGGCGATTGGAACACTGAAGCTTTCTTT.

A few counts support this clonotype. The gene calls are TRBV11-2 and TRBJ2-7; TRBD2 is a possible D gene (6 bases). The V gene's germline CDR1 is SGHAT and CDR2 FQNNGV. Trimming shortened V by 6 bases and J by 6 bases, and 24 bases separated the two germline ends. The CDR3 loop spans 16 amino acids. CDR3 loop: CASSSLSGARPPEQYF. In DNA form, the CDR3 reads TGTGCCAGCAGTTCCCTTAGCGGAGCCCGTCCCCCCGAGCAGTACTTC.

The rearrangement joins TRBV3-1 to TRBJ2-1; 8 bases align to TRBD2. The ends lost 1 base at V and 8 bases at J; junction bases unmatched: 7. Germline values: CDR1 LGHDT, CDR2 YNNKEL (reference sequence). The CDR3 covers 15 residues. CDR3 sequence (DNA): TGTGCCAGCAGCCAAGGGGGACTAGAAGTTGATGAGCAGTTCTTC. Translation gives CASSQGGLEVDEQFF.

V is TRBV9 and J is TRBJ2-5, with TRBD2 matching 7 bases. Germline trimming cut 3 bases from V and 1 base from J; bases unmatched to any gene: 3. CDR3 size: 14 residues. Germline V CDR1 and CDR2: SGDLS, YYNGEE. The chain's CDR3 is CASSASSGQETQYF. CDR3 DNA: TGTGCCAGCAGCGCATCTAGCGGCCAAGAGACCCAGTACTTC.

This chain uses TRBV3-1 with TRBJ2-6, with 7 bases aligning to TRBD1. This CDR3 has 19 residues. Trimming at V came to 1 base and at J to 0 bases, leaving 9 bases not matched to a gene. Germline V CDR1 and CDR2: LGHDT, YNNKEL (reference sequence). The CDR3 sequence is CASSQVGRTGYSGANVLTF. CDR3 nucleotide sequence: TGTGCCAGCAGCCAAGTGGGGCGGACAGGATACTCTGGGGCCAACGTCCTGACTTTC.

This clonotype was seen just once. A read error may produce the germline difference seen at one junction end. The CDR3 DNA is TGCAGCGCTAGAGTCCCCGGGAAGGCCGGGGAGCTGTTTTTT. Amino acid sequence: CSARVPGKAGELFF. The chain carries TRBV20-1 and TRBJ2-2, with D maybe TRBD2 (5 bases). The CDR3 is 14 residues long. Per the germline V gene, CDR1 is DFQATT and CDR2 is SNEGSKA (reference sequence).

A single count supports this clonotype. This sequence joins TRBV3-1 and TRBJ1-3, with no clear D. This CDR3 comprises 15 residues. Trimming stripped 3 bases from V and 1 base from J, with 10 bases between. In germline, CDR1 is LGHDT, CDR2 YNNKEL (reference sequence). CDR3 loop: CASSQEFLSGNTIYF. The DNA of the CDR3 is TGTGCCAGCAGCCAGGAGTTCCTATCTGGAAACACCATATATTTT.

In nucleotides, the CDR3 is TGTGCCAGCAGTGTGGGAGGGGCTCAAGATACGCAGTATTTT. Protein product: CASSVGGAQDTQYF. This chain links TRBV6-1 with TRBJ2-3; 7 bases fit TRBD2. The CDR3 covers 14 residues. In germline, CDR1 is MNHNS, CDR2 SASEGT. V shed 4 bases and J 5 bases; nucleotides not matched to a gene: 6.

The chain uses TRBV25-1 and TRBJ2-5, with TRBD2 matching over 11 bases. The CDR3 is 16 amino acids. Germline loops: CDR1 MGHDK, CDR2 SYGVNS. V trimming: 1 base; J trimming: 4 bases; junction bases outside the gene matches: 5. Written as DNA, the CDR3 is TGTGCCAGCAGTGAATGGACTAGCGGGTTCGTAGAGACCCAGTACTTC. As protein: CASSEWTSGFVETQYF.

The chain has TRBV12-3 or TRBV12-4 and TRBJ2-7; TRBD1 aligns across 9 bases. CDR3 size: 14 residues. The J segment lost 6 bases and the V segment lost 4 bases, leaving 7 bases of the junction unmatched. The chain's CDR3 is CASSSRTGVGEQYF. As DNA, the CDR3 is TGTGCCAGCAGTTCTCGGACAGGGGTGGGCGAGCAGTACTTC.

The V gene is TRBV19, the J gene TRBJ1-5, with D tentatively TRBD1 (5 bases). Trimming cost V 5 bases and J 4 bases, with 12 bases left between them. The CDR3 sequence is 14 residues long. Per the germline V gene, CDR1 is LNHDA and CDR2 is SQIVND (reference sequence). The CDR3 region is CASSYVRENQPQHF. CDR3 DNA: TGTGCCAGTAGTTACGTCAGGGAGAATCAGCCCCAGCATTTT. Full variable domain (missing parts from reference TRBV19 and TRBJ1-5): DGGITQSPKYLFRKEGQNVTLSCEQNLNHDAMYWYRQDPGQGLRLIYYSQIVNDFQKGDIAEGYSVSREKKESFPLTVTSAQKNPTAFYLCASSYVRENQPQHFGDGTRLSIL.